This entry lists 13 T cell receptor beta chains sequenced from one sample in a study of T-cell memory formation after mild COVID-19. Each CDR3 protein is one row after TCRdb ran MiXCR on the 5' RACE reads. The sample shows fewer than 650,000 distinct CDR3 sequences, less than 25% of them seen only once. Sequenced: PBMCs or a T cell subset sorted from them (not recorded which). These receptors were obtained from an adult woman who had mild COVID-19 (a few samples of this study predate the infection). Cell type and time point are not known.

The table lists this clonotype with many counts. The V and J genes are TRBV20-1 and TRBJ2-1, with 9 bases identical to TRBD1. The CDR3 extends over 13 amino acids. V shed 3 bases, J shed 10 bases, and the junction held 7 bases outside the gene matches. The germline gives CDR1 DFQATT, CDR2 SNEGSKA (reference sequence). CDR3 DNA: TGCAGTGCTAGGGCGGACAGGGGAAGCGAGCAGTTCTTC. It encodes CSARADRGSEQFF.

The chain uses TRBV10-3 and TRBJ1-2; perhaps TRBD1 as D (5 bases). CDR1 is ENHRY and CDR2 is SYGVKD in the germline V gene. V lost 4 bases and J 8 bases, leaving 14 bases between the germline ends. CDR3 length: 13 amino acids. The CDR3 spells CAISGRARQGYTF. The CDR3, as DNA: TGTGCCATCAGTGGCAGGGCAAGGCAAGGCTACACCTTC.

This clonotype was observed a handful of times. The V and J genes are TRBV7-6 and TRBJ2-2, with 8 bases aligning to TRBD2. V lost 4 bases to trimming and J lost 5 bases; unmatched junction nucleotides: 15. The CDR3 runs to 18 residues. CDR1 is SGHVS and CDR2 is FNYEAQ in the germline V gene. In nucleotides, the CDR3 is TGTGCCAGCAGCTCAGACCTTGGGCTAGCGGGTGCTACCGGGGAGCTGTTTTTT. Protein sequence: CASSSDLGLAGATGELFF.

The chain is built from TRBV7-2 and TRBJ1-1, with no clear D. Germline loops: CDR1 SGHTA, CDR2 FQGNSA. Deletions cut 0 bases from V and 7 bases from J, with 15 bases between. This CDR3 comprises 15 residues. The CDR3 here is CASSLALTGYREAFF. CDR3 DNA sequence: TGTGCCAGCAGCTTAGCGCTAACGGGGTACCGTGAAGCTTTCTTT.

This chain joins TRBV5-1 and TRBJ1-1; the D is unclear. Trimming took 6 bases from V and 1 from J, leaving 4 bases between them. Germline CDR1 and CDR2: SGHRS and YFSETQ. This CDR3 is 11 amino acids long. CDR3 amino acids: CASTSNTEAFF. The CDR3 nucleotides read TGCGCCAGCACCTCGAACACTGAAGCTTTCTTT.

This clonotype was counted many times. CDR3 bases: TGTGCCAGCAGTTTGAGCGCCAAAAACATTCAGTACTTC. Translation: CASSLSAKNIQYF. This chain uses TRBV12-3 or TRBV12-4 with TRBJ2-4; D gene uncertain. This CDR3 is 13 amino acids long. V was cut by 3 bases and J by 1 base, with 4 bases left in between.

This clonotype was observed a few times. The rearrangement uses TRBV7-2 and TRBJ1-2; 12 nucleotides line up with TRBD1. The CDR3 contains 14 residues. Germline CDR1 SGHTA, CDR2 FQGNSA. The trim removed 3 bases at V and 7 bases at J, leaving 3 bases unmatched. The chain's CDR3 is CASSFWDRGPGYTF. CDR3 nucleotides: TGTGCCAGCAGCTTTTGGGACAGGGGGCCTGGCTACACCTTC.

This clonotype appeared a few times. This chain connects TRBV5-1 to TRBJ2-3; no reliable D call. CDR1 and CDR2 (germline): SGHRS, YFSETQ. The CDR3 loop spans 14 amino acids. V gave up 2 bases and J gave up 6 bases, with 13 bases separating them. This CDR3 is CASSFPRSGDTQYF. The CDR3 DNA sequence: TGCGCCAGCAGCTTTCCCCGTTCAGGTGATACGCAGTATTTT.

This clonotype was found once. The CDR3 DNA reads TGTGCCAGCAGCATCCGAACAGGCGCCAGGAACACTGAAGCTTTCTTT. Amino acids: CASSIRTGARNTEAFF. The chain joins TRBV11-3 to TRBJ1-1, with D possibly TRBD1 on 5 matching bases. The CDR3 is made up of 16 amino acids. The V and J ends lost 5 bases and 1 base respectively, with 17 bases between them. From germline, CDR1 is SGHNT and CDR2 YENEEA.

This clonotype came up many times. The chain links TRBV7-9 to TRBJ2-4; D may be TRBD1 (6 bases). The CDR3 covers 15 residues. Per the germline V gene, CDR1 is SEHNR and CDR2 is FQNEAQ (reference sequence). V lost 5 bases, J lost 0 bases, and 11 bases lay in between. The CDR3 is CASSHRELAKNIQYF. The CDR3 region has the DNA TGTGCCAGCAGCCACAGGGAGCTAGCCAAAAACATTCAGTACTTC. Filled out from reference TRBV7-9 and TRBJ2-4, the complete variable domain reads DTGVSQNPRHKITKRGQNVTFRCDPISEHNRLYWYRQTLGQGPEFLTYFQNEAQLEKSRLLSDRFSAERPKGSFSTLEIQRTEQGDSAMYLCASSHRELAKNIQYFGAGTRLSVL.

The chain uses TRBV29-1 and TRBJ1-1; 7 bases agree with TRBD1. Trimming cost V 1 base and J 5 bases; bases outside gene matches: 7. CDR3 length equals 14 residues. CDR1 SQVTM and CDR2 ANQGSEA come from the germline V gene. Here the CDR3 reads CSVEGTTGRTEAFF. The CDR3 nucleotides read TGCAGCGTTGAAGGAACGACAGGGAGGACTGAAGCTTTCTTT.

V gene TRBV24-1 combines with J gene TRBJ2-5; maybe TRBD2 (6 bases). Germline CDR1 KGHDR, CDR2 SFDVKD. The CDR3 contains 14 residues. Between the trimmed V and J ends, which lost 4 bases and 4 bases, there was a span of 12 bases. The CDR3 is CATSDPDGGETQYF. The CDR3 DNA reads TGTGCCACCAGTGACCCCGACGGGGGAGAGACCCAGTACTTC.

This clonotype was counted only a few times. The V gene is TRBV12-3 or TRBV12-4, the J gene TRBJ1-2, with D perhaps matching TRBD1 (5 bases). With 5 bases removed from V and 5 bases from J, the gap between germline ends came to 12 bases. The CDR3 has 13 amino acids. CDR3 residues: CASSPVEGYGYTF. CDR3 coding DNA: TGTGCCAGCAGTCCCGTCGAGGGGTATGGCTACACCTTC.